The rows below give T cell receptor beta chains drawn from one sample of a study of T cells in Graves' hyperthyroidism and ophthalmopathy. TCRdb reprocessed the multiplex PCR reads via MiXCR and lists one record per CDR3 protein. The data contain approximately 740,000 distinct CDR3 sequences, 13% to 15% of them singletons. Sequences were obtained from blood. The receptors were sampled from a woman aged 18-29 years with Graves' hyperthyroidism. Both conserved end residues are part of each CDR3.

v_gene,j_gene,CDR3aa
TRBV29-1,TRBJ2-5,CSGLTAPETQYF
TRBV5-1,TRBJ1-4,CASSTGRRVEKLFF
TRBV7-9,TRBJ2-5,CASSSPSGREETQYF
TRBV6-1,TRBJ1-1,CASSRGVTMNTEAFF
TRBV6-1,TRBJ1-1,CASSRQAGNTEAFF
TRBV20-1,TRBJ2-1,CSAGGLAGGKISYNEQFF
TRBV6-1,TRBJ1-2,CASSEVGTYGYTF
TRBV11-3,TRBJ2-3,CASSPGTGVWDTQYF
TRBV2,TRBJ1-5,CASRGQGRQPQHF
TRBV20-1,TRBJ2-7,CSARASGTKDYEQYF
TRBV29-1,TRBJ1-4,CSVERQGENEKLFF
TRBV6-1,TRBJ2-2,CASSELGVAGELFF
TRBV28,TRBJ2-4,CASSLPRLAKNIQYF
TRBV20-1,TRBJ2-7,CSARDQGLAPYEQYF
TRBV3-1,TRBJ1-6,CASSQPGGEMALHF
TRBV27,TRBJ1-4,CATGTGGLLTNEKLFF
TRBV28,TRBJ2-7,CASIQGGGYFASYEQYF
TRBV10-3,TRBJ2-7,CAISLGTDQAYEQYF
TRBV6-1,TRBJ1-5,CASGRINNQPQHF
TRBV4-1,TRBJ1-5,CASSQERASNQPQHF
TRBV20-1,TRBJ2-1,CSARTTASPYNEQFF
TRBV10-2,TRBJ2-7,CASSGGGIGLSSYEQYF
TRBV11-2,TRBJ2-2,CASSPTRSTLSGELFF
TRBV24-1,TRBJ2-2,CATSTSRDRASGELFF
TRBV28,TRBJ1-5,CASSRGTGGVNQPQHF
TRBV7-3,TRBJ2-1,CASSFTGSNEQFF
TRBV27,TRBJ2-7,CASSLSMQINYEQYF
TRBV5-1,TRBJ2-7,CASSPSWGAFSYEQYF
TRBV29-1,TRBJ2-7,CSVTGQGFGEQYF
TRBV11-2,TRBJ2-3,CASSFRSGTDTQYF
TRBV30,TRBJ2-2,CAWSVLGGPGELFF
TRBV20-1,TRBJ2-5,CSATGRRGETQYF
TRBV29-1,TRBJ2-5,CSVRQGSQETQYF
TRBV2,TRBJ1-1,CASSEQLNTEAFF
TRBV11-2,TRBJ2-1,CASSLAGGTRFNEQFF
TRBV20-1,TRBJ2-3,CSALGGDTQYF
TRBV10-3,TRBJ1-1,CAITQSPDLGTEAFF
TRBV4-1,TRBJ1-2,CASTPRVTADNYGYTF
TRBV29-1,TRBJ1-2,CSVAGTGYGYTF
TRBV28,TRBJ2-7,CASSPGTSGRNEQYF
TRBV7-6,TRBJ1-2,CASSLAEQGDGYTF
TRBV5-1,TRBJ2-3,CASRDFQLGDTQYF
TRBV11-2,TRBJ2-3,CASSLGWHTDTQYF
TRBV5-4,TRBJ1-1,CASSPEAGMNTEAFF
TRBV4-1,TRBJ1-6,CASSQDRTGTYSPLHF